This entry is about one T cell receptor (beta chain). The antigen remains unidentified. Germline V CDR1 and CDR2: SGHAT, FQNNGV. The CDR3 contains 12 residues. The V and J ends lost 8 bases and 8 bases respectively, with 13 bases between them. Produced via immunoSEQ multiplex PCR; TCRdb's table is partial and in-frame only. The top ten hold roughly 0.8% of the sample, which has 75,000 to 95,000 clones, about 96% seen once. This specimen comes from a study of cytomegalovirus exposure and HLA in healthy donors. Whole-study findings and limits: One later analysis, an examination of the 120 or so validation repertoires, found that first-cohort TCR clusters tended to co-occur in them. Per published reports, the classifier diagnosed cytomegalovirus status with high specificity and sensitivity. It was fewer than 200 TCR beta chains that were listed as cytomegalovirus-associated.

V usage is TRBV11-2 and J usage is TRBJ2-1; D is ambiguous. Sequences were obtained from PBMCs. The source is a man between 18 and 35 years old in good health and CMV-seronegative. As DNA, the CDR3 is TGTGCCAGCTGCCTAAATGGAGATGAGCAGTTCTTC. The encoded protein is CASCLNGDEQFF.